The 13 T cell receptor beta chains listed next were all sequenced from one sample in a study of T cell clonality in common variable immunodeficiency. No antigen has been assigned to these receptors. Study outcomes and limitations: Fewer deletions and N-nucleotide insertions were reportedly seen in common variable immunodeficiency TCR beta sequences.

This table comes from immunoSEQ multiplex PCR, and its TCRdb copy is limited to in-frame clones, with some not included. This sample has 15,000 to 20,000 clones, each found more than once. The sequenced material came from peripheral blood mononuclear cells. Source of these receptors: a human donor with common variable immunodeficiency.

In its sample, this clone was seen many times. The CDR3 bases that were read are TGTGCCAGCAGCCCTCGAGTCCGGAGGGACGAG. It specifies CASSPRVRRDE. The full CDR3 reads CASSPRVRRDEQYF. This rearrangement joins TRBV7-9 to TRBJ2-7; the D gene is possibly TRBD2 (6 bases). From the germline J gene comes the end of the CDR3, since the read stops 3 residues before it. Per germline, CDR1 SEHNR and CDR2 FQNEAQ (reference sequence). CDR3 length: 14 amino acids. V lost 5 bases and J lost 5, with 16 bases in between.

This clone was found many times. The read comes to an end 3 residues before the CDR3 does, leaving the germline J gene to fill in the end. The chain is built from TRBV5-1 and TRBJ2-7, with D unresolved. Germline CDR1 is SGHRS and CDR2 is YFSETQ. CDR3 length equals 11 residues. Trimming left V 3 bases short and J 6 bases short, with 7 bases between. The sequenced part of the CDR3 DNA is TGCGCCAGCAGCTCGCAGTTCGAG. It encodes CASSSQFE. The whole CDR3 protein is CASSSQFEQYF.

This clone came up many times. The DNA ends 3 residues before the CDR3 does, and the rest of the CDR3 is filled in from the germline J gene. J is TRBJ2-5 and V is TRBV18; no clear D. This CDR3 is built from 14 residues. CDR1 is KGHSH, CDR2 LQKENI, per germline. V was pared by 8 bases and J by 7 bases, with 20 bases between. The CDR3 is CASRYRSQEGTQYF. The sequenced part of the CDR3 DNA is TGTGCCAGCCGATACCGATCCCAGGAAGGGACC.

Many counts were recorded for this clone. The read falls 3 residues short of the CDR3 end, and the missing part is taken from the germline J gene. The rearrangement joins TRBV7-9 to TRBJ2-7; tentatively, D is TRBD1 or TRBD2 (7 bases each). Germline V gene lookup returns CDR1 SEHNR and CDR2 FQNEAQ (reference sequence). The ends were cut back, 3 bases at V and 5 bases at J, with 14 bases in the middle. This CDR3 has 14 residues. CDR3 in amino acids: CASSFTGEGDEQYF. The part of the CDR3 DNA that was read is TGTGCCAGCAGCTTTACAGGGGAGGGGGACGAG.

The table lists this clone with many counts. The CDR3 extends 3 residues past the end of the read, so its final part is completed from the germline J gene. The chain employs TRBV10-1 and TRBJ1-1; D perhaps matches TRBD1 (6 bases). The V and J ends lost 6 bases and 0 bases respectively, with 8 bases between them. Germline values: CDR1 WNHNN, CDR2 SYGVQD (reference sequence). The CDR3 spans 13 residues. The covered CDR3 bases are TGCGCCAGCAGGCGGACAGTGAACACTGAA. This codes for CASRRTVNTE. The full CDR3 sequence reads CASRRTVNTEAFF.

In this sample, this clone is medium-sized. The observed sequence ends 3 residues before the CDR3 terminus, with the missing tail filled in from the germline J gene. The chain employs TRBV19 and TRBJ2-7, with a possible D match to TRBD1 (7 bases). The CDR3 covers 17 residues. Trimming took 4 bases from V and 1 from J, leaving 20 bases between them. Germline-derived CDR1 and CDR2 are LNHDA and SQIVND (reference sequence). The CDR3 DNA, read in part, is TGTGCCAGTAGTACGTCTGGAGGGGGCCTAATATCCTACGAG. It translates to CASSTSGGGLISYE. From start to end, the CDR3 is CASSTSGGGLISYEQYF.

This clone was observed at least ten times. The chain's CDR3 is CASSLGAHNEQFF. The part of the CDR3 DNA that was read is TGTGCCAGCAGCTTAGGGGCTCACAATGAG. The rearrangement links TRBV11-2 to TRBJ2-1; no firm D call. The sequence runs out 3 residues before the end of the CDR3; the remainder is reconstructed from the germline J gene. V dropped 1 base and J dropped 5 bases, with 6 bases sitting between them. This CDR3 contains 13 residues. Germline lookup yields CDR1 SGHAT and CDR2 FQNNGV.

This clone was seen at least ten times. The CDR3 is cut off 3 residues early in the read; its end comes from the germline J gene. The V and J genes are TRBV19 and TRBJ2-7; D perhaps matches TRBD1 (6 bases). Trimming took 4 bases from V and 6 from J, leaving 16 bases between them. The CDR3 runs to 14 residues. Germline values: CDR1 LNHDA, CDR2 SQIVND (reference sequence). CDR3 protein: CASSTTGYSGEQYF. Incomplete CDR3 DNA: TGTGCCAGTAGTACCACAGGGTACTCGGGCGAG.

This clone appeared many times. CDR3 sequence reads: CSARDEAGLEETQYF. Partial CDR3 DNA: TGCAGTGCTAGAGATGAGGCGGGACTGGAAGAGACC. The chain has TRBV20-1 and TRBJ2-5, with a possible D match to TRBD2 (6 bases). The sequence runs out 3 residues before the end of the CDR3; the remainder is reconstructed from the germline J gene. The CDR3 has 15 residues. Germline CDR1 DFQATT, CDR2 SNEGSKA (reference sequence). Trimming shortened V by 0 bases and J by 3 bases, and 14 bases separated the two germline ends.

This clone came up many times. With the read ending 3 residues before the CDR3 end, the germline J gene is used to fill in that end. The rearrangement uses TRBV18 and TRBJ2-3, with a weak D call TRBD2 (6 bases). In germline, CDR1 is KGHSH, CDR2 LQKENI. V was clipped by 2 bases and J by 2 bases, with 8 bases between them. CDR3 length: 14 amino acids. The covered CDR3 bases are TGTGCCAGCTCACCAGGGGGGTTCACAGATACG. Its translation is CASSPGGFTDT. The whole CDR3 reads CASSPGGFTDTQYF.

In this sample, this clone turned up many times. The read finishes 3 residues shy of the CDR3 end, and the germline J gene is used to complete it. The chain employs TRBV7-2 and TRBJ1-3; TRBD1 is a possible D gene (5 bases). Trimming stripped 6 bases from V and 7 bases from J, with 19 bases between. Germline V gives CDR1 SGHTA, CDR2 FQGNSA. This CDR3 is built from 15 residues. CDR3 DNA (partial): TGTGCCAGCAGTCTTGACGCCGGGGGAGTGAACACC. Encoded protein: CASSLDAGGVNT. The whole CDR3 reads CASSLDAGGVNTIYF.

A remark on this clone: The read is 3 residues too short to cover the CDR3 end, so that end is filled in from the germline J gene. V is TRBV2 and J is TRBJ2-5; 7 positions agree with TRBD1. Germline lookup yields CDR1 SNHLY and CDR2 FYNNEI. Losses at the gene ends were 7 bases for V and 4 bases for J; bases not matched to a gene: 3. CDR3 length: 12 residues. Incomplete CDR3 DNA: TGTGCCAGCACGAGGGGGCCAGAGACC. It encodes CASTRGPET. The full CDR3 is CASTRGPETQYF.

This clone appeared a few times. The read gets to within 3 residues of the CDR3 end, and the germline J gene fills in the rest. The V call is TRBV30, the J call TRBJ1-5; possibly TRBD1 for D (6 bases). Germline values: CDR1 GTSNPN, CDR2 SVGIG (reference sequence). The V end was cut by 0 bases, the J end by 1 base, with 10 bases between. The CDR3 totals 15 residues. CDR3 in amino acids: CAWSVLGTSNQPQHF. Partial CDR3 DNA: TGTGCCTGGAGTGTACTGGGGACAAGCAATCAGCCC.